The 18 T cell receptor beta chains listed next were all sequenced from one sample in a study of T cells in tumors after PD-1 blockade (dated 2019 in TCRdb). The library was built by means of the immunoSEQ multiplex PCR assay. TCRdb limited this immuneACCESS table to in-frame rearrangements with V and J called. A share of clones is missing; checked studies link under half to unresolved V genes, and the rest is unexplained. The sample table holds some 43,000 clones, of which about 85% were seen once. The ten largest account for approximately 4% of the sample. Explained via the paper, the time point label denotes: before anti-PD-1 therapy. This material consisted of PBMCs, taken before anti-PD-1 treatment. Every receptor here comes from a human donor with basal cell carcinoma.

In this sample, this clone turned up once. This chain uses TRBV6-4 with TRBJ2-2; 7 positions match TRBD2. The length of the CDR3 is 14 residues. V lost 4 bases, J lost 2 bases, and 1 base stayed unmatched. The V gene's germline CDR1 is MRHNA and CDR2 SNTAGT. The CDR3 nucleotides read TGTGCCAGCAGTGGCGGGGGAAACACCGGGGAGCTGTTTTTT. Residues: CASSGGGNTGELFF.

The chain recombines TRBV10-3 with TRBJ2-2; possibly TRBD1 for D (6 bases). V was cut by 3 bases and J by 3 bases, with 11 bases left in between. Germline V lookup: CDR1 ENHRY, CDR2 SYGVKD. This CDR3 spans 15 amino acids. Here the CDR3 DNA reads TGTGCCATCAGTGAAGGGCAGGGGTACACCGGGGAGCTGTTTTTT. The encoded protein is CAISEGQGYTGELFF.

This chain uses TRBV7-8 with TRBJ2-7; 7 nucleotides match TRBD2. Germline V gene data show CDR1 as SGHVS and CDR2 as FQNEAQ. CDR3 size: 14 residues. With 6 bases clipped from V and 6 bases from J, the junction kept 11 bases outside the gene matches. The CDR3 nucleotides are TGTGCCAGCAGGATGTCAAGCGGGGTTGGCGAGCAGTACTTC. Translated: CASRMSSGVGEQYF.

The CDR3 here is CASSLSSMQAFF. Written as DNA, the CDR3 is TGTGCCAGCAGCTTAAGCAGCATGCAGGCTTTCTTT. This sequence joins TRBV7-8 and TRBJ1-1; no firm D call. V was clipped by 2 bases and J by 11 bases, with 12 bases between them. CDR1 is SGHVS and CDR2 is FQNEAQ in the germline V gene. The CDR3 spans 12 residues.

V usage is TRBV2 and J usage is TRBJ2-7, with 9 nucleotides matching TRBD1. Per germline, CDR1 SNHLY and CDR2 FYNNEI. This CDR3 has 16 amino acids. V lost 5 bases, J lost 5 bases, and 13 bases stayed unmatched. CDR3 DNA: TGTGCCAGCAGTAGATCCGGGACAGGGCTTTCCCACGAGCAGTACTTC. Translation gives CASSRSGTGLSHEQYF.

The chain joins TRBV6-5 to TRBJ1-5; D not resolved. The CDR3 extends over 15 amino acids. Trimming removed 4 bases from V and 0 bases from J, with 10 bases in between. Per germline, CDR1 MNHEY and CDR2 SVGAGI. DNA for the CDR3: TGTGCCAGCAGTTCATTACGGTATAGCAATCAGCCCCAGCATTTT. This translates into CASSSLRYSNQPQHF.

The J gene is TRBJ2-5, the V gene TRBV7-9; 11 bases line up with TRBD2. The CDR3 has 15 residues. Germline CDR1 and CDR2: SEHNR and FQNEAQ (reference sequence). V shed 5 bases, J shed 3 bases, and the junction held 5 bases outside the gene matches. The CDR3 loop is CASSLLTSGEETQYF. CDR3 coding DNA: TGTGCCAGCAGCCTCTTGACTAGCGGGGAAGAGACCCAGTACTTC.

CDR3 nucleotides: TGTGCCAGCAGCTTAGCTTCAGGGGGTGGCGAGACCCAGTACTTC. Protein product: CASSLASGGGETQYF. The chain combines TRBV7-7 with TRBJ2-5; 7 bases line up with TRBD1. The junction had 6 bases not matched to a gene; V was cut back by 0 bases and J by 5 bases. From germline, CDR1 is SSHAT and CDR2 FNYEAQ (reference sequence). This CDR3 is 15 amino acids long. Full variable domain (missing parts from reference TRBV7-7 and TRBJ2-5): GAGVSQSPRYKVTKRGQDVTLRCDPISSHATLYWYQQALGQGPEFLTYFNYEAQPDKSGLPSDRFSAERPEGSISTLTIQRTEQRDSAMYRCASSLASGGGETQYFGPGTRLLVL.

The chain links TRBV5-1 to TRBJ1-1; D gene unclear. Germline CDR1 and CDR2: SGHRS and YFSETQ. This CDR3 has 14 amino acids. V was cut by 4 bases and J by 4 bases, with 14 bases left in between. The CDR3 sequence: CASSVGSVGTEAFF. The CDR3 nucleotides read TGCGCCAGCAGCGTGGGATCGGTGGGCACTGAAGCTTTCTTT.

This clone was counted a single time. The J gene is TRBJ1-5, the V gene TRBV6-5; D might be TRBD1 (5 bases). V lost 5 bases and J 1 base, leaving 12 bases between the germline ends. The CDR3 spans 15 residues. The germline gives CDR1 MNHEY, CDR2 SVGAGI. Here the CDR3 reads CASSPARASNQPQHF. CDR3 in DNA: TGTGCCAGCAGTCCCGCCAGGGCCAGCAATCAGCCCCAGCATTTT.

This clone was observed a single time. In DNA, the CDR3 is TGTGCCAGCAGCTTAATGCCAAGCTCCTACAATGAGCAGTTCTTC. This encodes CASSLMPSSYNEQFF. The rearrangement links TRBV7-2 to TRBJ2-1; unclear D gene. Trimming removed 2 bases from V and 0 bases from J, with 8 bases in between. CDR3 length: 15 amino acids. The germline V gene encodes CDR1 SGHTA and CDR2 FQGNSA.

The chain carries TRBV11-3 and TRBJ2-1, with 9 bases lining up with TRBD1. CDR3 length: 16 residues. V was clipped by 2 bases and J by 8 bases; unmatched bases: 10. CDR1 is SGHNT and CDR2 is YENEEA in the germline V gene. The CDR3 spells CASSLTSGTGTDEQFF. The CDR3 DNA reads TGTGCCAGCAGCTTAACCTCCGGGACAGGGACAGATGAGCAGTTCTTC. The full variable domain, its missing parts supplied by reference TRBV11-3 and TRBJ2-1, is EAGVVQSPRYKIIEKKQPVAFWCNPISGHNTLYWYLQNLGQGPELLIRYENEEAVDDSQLPKDRFSAERLKGVDSTLKIQPAELGDSAVYLCASSLTSGTGTDEQFFGPGTRLTVL.

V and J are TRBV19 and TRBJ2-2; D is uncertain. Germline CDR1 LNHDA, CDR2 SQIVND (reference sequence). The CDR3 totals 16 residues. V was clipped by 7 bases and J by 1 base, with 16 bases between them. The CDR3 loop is CASTKLGPMNTGELFF. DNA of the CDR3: TGTGCCAGTACCAAACTTGGGCCTATGAACACCGGGGAGCTGTTTTTT.

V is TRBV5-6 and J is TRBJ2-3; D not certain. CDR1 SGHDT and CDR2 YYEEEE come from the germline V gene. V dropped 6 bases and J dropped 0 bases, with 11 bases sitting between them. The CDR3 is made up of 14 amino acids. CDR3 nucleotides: TGTGCCAGCACCATGGGGTATAGCACAGATACGCAGTATTTT. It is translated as CASTMGYSTDTQYF.

The CDR3 DNA is TGTGCCAGCAGCCCCCGCCGGACAGGTATGTCTGATGGCTACACCTTC. Amino acids: CASSPRRTGMSDGYTF. The chain is built from TRBV27 and TRBJ1-2; 7 bases are shared with TRBD1. J lost 6 bases, V lost 6 bases, and 16 bases had no gene match. This CDR3 has 16 residues. The germline V gene encodes CDR1 MNHEY and CDR2 SMNVEV (reference sequence).

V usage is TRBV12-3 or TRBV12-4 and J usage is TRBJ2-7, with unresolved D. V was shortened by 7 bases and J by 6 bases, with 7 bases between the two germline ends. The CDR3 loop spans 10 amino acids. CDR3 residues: CASINGEQYF. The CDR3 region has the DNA TGTGCCAGCATCAACGGCGAGCAGTACTTC.

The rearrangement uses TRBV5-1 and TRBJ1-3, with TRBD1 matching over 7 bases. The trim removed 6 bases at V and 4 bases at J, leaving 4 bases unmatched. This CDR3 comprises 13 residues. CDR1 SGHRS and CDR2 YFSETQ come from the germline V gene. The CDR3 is CASNPGQGNTIYF. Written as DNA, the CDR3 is TGCGCCAGCAACCCGGGACAGGGAAACACCATATATTTT.

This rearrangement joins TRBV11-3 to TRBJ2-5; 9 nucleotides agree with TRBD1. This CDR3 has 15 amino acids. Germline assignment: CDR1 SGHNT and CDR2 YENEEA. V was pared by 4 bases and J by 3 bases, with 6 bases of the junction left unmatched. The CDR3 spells CASSSPRDREETQYF. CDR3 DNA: TGTGCCAGCAGCTCCCCCCGGGACAGGGAAGAGACCCAGTACTTC.